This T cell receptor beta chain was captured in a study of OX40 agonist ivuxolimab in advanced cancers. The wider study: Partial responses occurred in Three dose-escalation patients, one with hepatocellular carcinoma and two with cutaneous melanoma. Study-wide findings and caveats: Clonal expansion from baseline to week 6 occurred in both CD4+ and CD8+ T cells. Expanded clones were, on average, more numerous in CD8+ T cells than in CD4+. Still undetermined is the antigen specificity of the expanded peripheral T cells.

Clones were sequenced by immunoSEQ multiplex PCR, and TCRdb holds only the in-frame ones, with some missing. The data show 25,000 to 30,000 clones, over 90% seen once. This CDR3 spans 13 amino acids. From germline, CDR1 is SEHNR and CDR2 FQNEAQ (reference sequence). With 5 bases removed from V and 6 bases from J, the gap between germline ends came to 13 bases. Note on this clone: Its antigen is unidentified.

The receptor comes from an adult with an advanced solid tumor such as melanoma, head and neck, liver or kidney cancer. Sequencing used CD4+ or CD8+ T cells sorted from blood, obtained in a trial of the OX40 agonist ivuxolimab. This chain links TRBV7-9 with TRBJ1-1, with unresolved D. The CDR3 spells CASSPALTPEAFF. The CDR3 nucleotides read TGTGCCAGCAGCCCTGCTTTGACCCCTGAAGCTTTCTTT.